This T cell receptor (beta chain) was obtained from a study of blood T cell repertoires in COVID-19. Libraries were prepared by immunoSEQ multiplex PCR; TCRdb keeps only in-frame clonotypes and omits some of them. Of 250,000 to 400,000 clones in the sample, roughly 88% were seen once. Germline V gene data show CDR1 as LNHDA and CDR2 as SQIVND (reference sequence). Trimming pared 4 bases from V and 1 base from J, leaving 16 bases between. CDR3 length: 17 residues. The sequence derives from a woman in her twenties or thirties with COVID-19, enrolled during active disease. Sequences were obtained from peripheral blood. This chain links TRBV19 with TRBJ2-2; possible D gene TRBD2, 5 bases. The CDR3 nucleotides are TGTGCCAGTAGTACGGACTTGCTGGCGATGAACACCGGGGAGCTGTTTTTT. This codes for CASSTDLLAMNTGELFF.